These 22 T cell receptor beta chains share one sample of origin, sequenced in a study of T cell repertoires in cytomegalovirus infection. TCRdb redid the calling of the reads with MiXCR, one entry per CDR3 protein. The sample has 310,000 or so distinct CDR3 sequences, roughly 26% seen once. Sequenced input: PBMCs. The receptor set was obtained from a human donor in good health (CMV status not recorded). Some clones in this sample may be carry-over from other donors' samples.

The rearrangement joins TRBV29-1 to TRBJ2-1; 9 bases are shared with TRBD1. Germline assignment: CDR1 SQVTM and CDR2 ANQGSEA. There are 13 residues in the CDR3. The V and J ends lost 6 bases and 6 bases, in that order; junction bases with no gene match: 6. This CDR3 reads CSVTGGNLNEQFF. The CDR3 region has the DNA TGCAGCGTGACAGGGGGTAATCTCAATGAGCAGTTCTTC.

The table lists this clonotype with many counts. The chain carries TRBV19 and TRBJ2-2; D gene uncertain. With 0 bases removed from V and 3 bases from J, the gap between germline ends came to 14 bases. The CDR3 is 17 residues long. Germline V gene sequence: CDR1 LNHDA, CDR2 SQIVND (reference sequence). CDR3 sequence: CASSIEAGTWHTGELFF. The CDR3 nucleotides read TGTGCCAGTAGTATAGAGGCAGGCACCTGGCACACCGGGGAGCTGTTTTTT.

This clonotype was seen at least ten times. This chain joins TRBV7-2 and TRBJ2-5, with 9 bases matching TRBD2. Germline V lookup: CDR1 SGHTA, CDR2 FQGNSA. V trimming: 5 bases; J trimming: 1 base; junction bases outside the gene matches: 5. CDR3 size: 15 residues. CDR3 DNA: TGTGCCAGCAGCACCCGACTAGCGGCCCAAGAGACCCAGTACTTC. This translates into CASSTRLAAQETQYF.

This clonotype has at least ten counts. V is TRBV11-2 and J is TRBJ2-5, with 11 bases fitting TRBD2. The CDR3 runs to 16 residues. Germline V CDR1 and CDR2: SGHAT, FQNNGV. V lost 5 bases to trimming and J lost 5 bases; unmatched junction nucleotides: 10. The chain's CDR3 is CASSLTLAGVLETQYF. CDR3 coding DNA: TGTGCCAGCAGCCTAACACTAGCGGGAGTTTTGGAGACCCAGTACTTC. Full variable domain (outside the CDR3, taken from reference TRBV11-2 and TRBJ2-5): EAGVAQSPRYKIIEKRQSVAFWCNPISGHATLYWYQQILGQGPKLLIQFQNNGVVDDSQLPKDRFSAERLKGVDSTLKIQPAKLEDSAVYLCASSLTLAGVLETQYFGPGTRLLVL.

This chain connects TRBV20-1 to TRBJ2-5; D is ambiguous. CDR3 length equals 14 residues. Germline CDR1 and CDR2: DFQATT and SNEGSKA (reference sequence). V was pared by 3 bases and J by 5 bases, with 16 bases between. CDR3 DNA: TGCAGTGCTAGTCCACCGGCCCTCGGGGAGACCCAGTACTTC. Its protein product is CSASPPALGETQYF.

This clonotype was detected only a few times. The V call is TRBV7-9, the J call TRBJ2-5, with 8 bases lining up with TRBD2. Per germline, CDR1 SEHNR and CDR2 FQNEAQ (reference sequence). V was pared by 4 bases and J by 3 bases, with 7 bases of the junction left unmatched. The CDR3 is made up of 15 amino acids. DNA of the CDR3: TGTGCCAGCAGCTCCAAACTAGCGGATGAAGAGACCCAGTACTTC. Translation: CASSSKLADEETQYF.

The gene calls are TRBV2 and TRBJ2-5; D may match TRBD1 or TRBD2 (6 bases each). The V end was cut by 4 bases, the J end by 1 base, with 10 bases between. The germline CDR1 and CDR2 sequences are SNHLY and FYNNEI. The CDR3 extends over 14 amino acids. CDR3 coding DNA: TGTGCCAGCAGTGTATGGGGGGCCCAAGAGACCCAGTACTTC. This sequence encodes CASSVWGAQETQYF. Looking up the rest from reference TRBV2 and TRBJ2-5 gives the full variable domain: EPEVTQTPSHQVTQMGQEVILRCVPISNHLYFYWYRQILGQKVEFLVSFYNNEISEKSEIFDDQFSVERPDGSNFTLKIRSTKLEDSAMYFCASSVWGAQETQYFGPGTRLLVL.

This clonotype came up many times. The chain uses TRBV24-1 and TRBJ2-1; a possible D gene is TRBD1 (6 bases). CDR3 length: 18 amino acids. Per the germline V gene, CDR1 is KGHDR and CDR2 is SFDVKD. Trimming removed 3 bases at V and 3 bases at J, with 20 bases between. The CDR3 DNA reads as TGTGCCACCAGTGATGGGATGCAGGGGATCCTATACTACAATGAGCAGTTCTTC. It encodes CATSDGMQGILYYNEQFF.

The rearrangement uses TRBV11-2 and TRBJ2-2; D is uncertain. CDR3 length: 10 residues. V lost 3 bases and J lost 10, with 3 bases in between. From germline, CDR1 is SGHAT and CDR2 FQNNGV. The CDR3: CASSLTELFF. DNA for the CDR3: TGTGCCAGCAGCTTGACGGAGCTGTTTTTT.

This clonotype was detected a few times. J is TRBJ2-5 and V is TRBV6-2 or TRBV6-3, with a tentative D call TRBD2 (6 bases). Trimming left V 5 bases short and J 6 bases short, with 7 bases between. CDR3 length: 11 amino acids. Germline-derived CDR1 and CDR2 are MNHEY and SVGEGT. CDR3 region: CASSGRKTQYF. The DNA of the CDR3 is TGTGCCAGCAGTGGGAGGAAGACCCAGTACTTC.

The chain has TRBV7-2 and TRBJ1-5; 8 nucleotides agree with TRBD1. Trimming at V came to 3 bases and at J to 3 bases, leaving 4 bases not matched to a gene. The germline V gene encodes CDR1 SGHTA and CDR2 FQGNSA. The CDR3 extends over 15 amino acids. Written as DNA, the CDR3 is TGTGCCAGCAGCTTTAACAGGGGGAACAATCAGCCCCAGCATTTT. It encodes CASSFNRGNNQPQHF. Looking up the rest from reference TRBV7-2 and TRBJ1-5 gives the full variable domain: GAGVSQSPSNKVTEKGKDVELRCDPISGHTALYWYRQSLGQGLEFLIYFQGNSAPDKSGLPSDRFSAERTGGSVSTLTIQRTQQEDSAVYLCASSFNRGNNQPQHFGDGTRLSIL.

This clonotype showed up just once. The genes are TRBV7-2 and TRBJ1-4; D call uncertain. Germline CDR1 is SGHTA and CDR2 is FQGNSA. V lost 1 base, J lost 5 bases, and 11 bases lay in between. The CDR3 extends over 15 amino acids. CDR3 protein: CASSLGASINEKLFF. CDR3 bases: TGTGCCAGCAGCTTAGGCGCCAGTATAAATGAAAAACTGTTTTTT.

This clonotype was found many times. The chain carries TRBV24-1 and TRBJ2-1; 7 bases align to TRBD2. This CDR3 is 18 amino acids long. The V and J ends lost 4 bases and 1 base, in that order; junction bases with no gene match: 12. Germline V CDR1 and CDR2: KGHDR, SFDVKD. The CDR3 nucleotides are TGTGCCACCAGTGAACCCTTAGCGGGTGGAGGGTCCTACAATGAGCAGTTCTTC. This gives the protein CATSEPLAGGGSYNEQFF.

This clonotype showed up many times. J is TRBJ2-7 and V is TRBV7-2, with a tentative D call TRBD2 (5 bases). The length of the CDR3 is 14 residues. V was shortened by 1 base and J by 3 bases, with 10 bases between the two germline ends. Germline CDR1 is SGHTA and CDR2 is FQGNSA. CDR3 amino acids: CASSLGFGIYEQYF. The CDR3 DNA reads as TGTGCCAGCAGCTTAGGCTTCGGGATCTACGAGCAGTACTTC. The entire variable domain, with the rest obtained from reference TRBV7-2 and TRBJ2-7, is as follows: GAGVSQSPSNKVTEKGKDVELRCDPISGHTALYWYRQSLGQGLEFLIYFQGNSAPDKSGLPSDRFSAERTGGSVSTLTIQRTQQEDSAVYLCASSLGFGIYEQYFGPGTRLTVT.

The chain carries TRBV25-1 and TRBJ1-1; TRBD1 matches 7 bases. Germline V gene sequence: CDR1 MGHDK, CDR2 SYGVNS. This CDR3 contains 15 residues. The ends lost 4 bases at V and 4 bases at J; junction bases unmatched: 9. CDR3 loop: CASSARGSWGTEAFF. CDR3 nucleotide sequence: TGTGCCAGCAGTGCCAGGGGGAGCTGGGGCACTGAAGCTTTCTTT.

The rearrangement uses TRBV20-1 and TRBJ2-1, with 8 bases identical to TRBD2. Germline V gene data show CDR1 as DFQATT and CDR2 as SNEGSKA (reference sequence). With V trimmed by 3 bases and J by 3 bases, 1 base remained unmatched. The CDR3 contains 13 residues. The CDR3 is CSARGLVYNEQFF. The CDR3 coding sequence is TGCAGTGCTAGGGGACTAGTCTACAATGAGCAGTTCTTC.

This clonotype was found many times. The genes are TRBV7-9 and TRBJ1-2; D gene unclear. The ends were cut back, 1 base at V and 7 bases at J, with 16 bases in the middle. Germline V lookup: CDR1 SEHNR, CDR2 FQNEAQ (reference sequence). The CDR3 extends over 15 amino acids. CDR3 nucleotide sequence: TGTGCCAGCAGCTTAGAGGCAGAAAGCGGGATTGGCTACACCTTC. This encodes CASSLEAESGIGYTF.

This clonotype showed up just once. This rearrangement joins TRBV7-2 to TRBJ2-3; D not resolved. V was clipped by 5 bases and J by 4 bases, with 10 bases between them. Germline values: CDR1 SGHTA, CDR2 FQGNSA. The CDR3 has 13 amino acids. The CDR3 is CASSPYSSDTQYF. The CDR3 DNA reads as TGTGCCAGCAGCCCGTACAGCTCAGATACGCAGTATTTT.

V gene TRBV7-2 combines with J gene TRBJ2-1; D is ambiguous. The germline gives CDR1 SGHTA, CDR2 FQGNSA. Trimming removed 3 bases at V and 5 bases at J, with 5 bases between. CDR3 length equals 12 residues. CDR3 nucleotide sequence: TGTGCCAGCAGCTTCGTCAACAATGAGCAGTTCTTC. It codes for CASSFVNNEQFF.

In this sample, this clonotype turned up a few times. The chain links TRBV10-3 to TRBJ1-4; D is ambiguous. Trimming shortened V by 6 bases and J by 5 bases, and 7 bases separated the two germline ends. CDR1 and CDR2 from the germline V gene are ENHRY and SYGVKD. This CDR3 contains 12 residues. CDR3 bases: TGTGCCATCAGGGCAGAAAATGAAAAACTGTTTTTT. Its translation is CAIRAENEKLFF.

The gene calls are TRBV7-3 and TRBJ2-3; TRBD2 aligns across 9 bases. Looked up from germline, CDR1 is SGHTA and CDR2 is FQGTGA. This CDR3 is built from 15 residues. The V and J ends lost 3 bases and 6 bases, in that order; junction bases with no gene match: 7. The CDR3 sequence is CASSFWRGGLDTQYF. CDR3 coding DNA: TGTGCCAGCAGCTTCTGGCGGGGGGGCCTGGATACGCAGTATTTT.

This rearrangement joins TRBV19 to TRBJ2-5; possibly TRBD2 for D (5 bases). Germline CDR1 is LNHDA and CDR2 is SQIVND (reference sequence). Trimming pared 5 bases from V and 2 bases from J, leaving 9 bases between. The CDR3 consists of 13 residues. The CDR3 reads CASSPSRQETQYF. The CDR3 coding sequence is TGTGCCAGTAGTCCTAGCAGACAAGAGACCCAGTACTTC.